The clone carrying this TCR beta chain appeared a few times. This specimen belongs to a study of Graves' ophthalmopathy and Graves' hyperthyroidism. There are 10 residues in the CDR3. From germline, CDR1 is DFQATT and CDR2 SNEGSKA (reference sequence). Trimming stripped 5 bases from V and 5 bases from J, with 6 bases between. Beta-chain TCR CDR3 regions were amplified from RNA transcripts. HTBI primers were employed in first-round RT-PCR, then a second-round multiplex PCR followed. TCRdb independently ran MiXCR on the multiplex PCR reads; one entry per CDR3 protein. The sample lists 1 million to 1.3 million distinct CDR3 sequences, approximately 35% seen once, with roughly 11% in the top ten.

Material: peripheral blood or thyroid tissue (not recorded which). The source is an adult man with Graves' hyperthyroidism. The rearrangement joins TRBV20-1 to TRBJ1-1; D is unresolved. CDR3 region: CSAGETEAFF. In DNA, the CDR3 is TGCAGTGCTGGGGAGACTGAAGCTTTCTTT.